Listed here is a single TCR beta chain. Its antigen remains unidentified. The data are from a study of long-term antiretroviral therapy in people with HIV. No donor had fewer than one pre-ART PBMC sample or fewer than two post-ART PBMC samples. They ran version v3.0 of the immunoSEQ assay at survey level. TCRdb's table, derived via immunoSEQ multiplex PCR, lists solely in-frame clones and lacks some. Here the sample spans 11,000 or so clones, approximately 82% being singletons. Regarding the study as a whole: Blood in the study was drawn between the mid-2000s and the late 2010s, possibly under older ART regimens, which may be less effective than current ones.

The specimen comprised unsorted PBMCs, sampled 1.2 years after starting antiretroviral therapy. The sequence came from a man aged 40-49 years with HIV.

The CDR3 is CASKPTGAGEQYF. As DNA, the CDR3 is TGTGCCAGCAAACCGACAGGGGCGGGAGAGCAGTACTTC. This chain uses TRBV2 with TRBJ2-7; 8 nucleotides line up with TRBD1. CDR3 length equals 13 residues. The V gene end was trimmed by 7 bases and the J gene end by 7 bases; junction bases not matched to a gene: 9. CDR1 SNHLY and CDR2 FYNNEI come from the germline V gene.